This paragraph covers one TCR beta chain sequence. The V and J ends lost 3 bases and 2 bases respectively, with 8 bases between them. Germline V gene data show CDR1 as SGHDN and CDR2 as FVKESK. CDR3 size: 13 residues. This entry belongs to a study of blood T cell repertoires in COVID-19. Study-wide context: T cells, B-cell-depleted T cells, or PBMCs provided the cDNA or gDNA that served as material.

TCRdb keeps only in-frame clones here, not all; method: immunoSEQ multiplex PCR. This table holds 130,000 to 150,000 clones, about four fifths found once. The sequence came from a man in his fifties or sixties who had recovered from COVID-19. The sample taken for sequencing was PBMCs or T cells enriched from blood (not recorded which). The chain is built from TRBV14 and TRBJ2-7, with a weak D call TRBD1 (5 bases). CDR3: CASSHRVAYEQYF. CDR3 nucleotide sequence: TGTGCCAGCAGCCACAGGGTCGCCTACGAGCAGTACTTC.